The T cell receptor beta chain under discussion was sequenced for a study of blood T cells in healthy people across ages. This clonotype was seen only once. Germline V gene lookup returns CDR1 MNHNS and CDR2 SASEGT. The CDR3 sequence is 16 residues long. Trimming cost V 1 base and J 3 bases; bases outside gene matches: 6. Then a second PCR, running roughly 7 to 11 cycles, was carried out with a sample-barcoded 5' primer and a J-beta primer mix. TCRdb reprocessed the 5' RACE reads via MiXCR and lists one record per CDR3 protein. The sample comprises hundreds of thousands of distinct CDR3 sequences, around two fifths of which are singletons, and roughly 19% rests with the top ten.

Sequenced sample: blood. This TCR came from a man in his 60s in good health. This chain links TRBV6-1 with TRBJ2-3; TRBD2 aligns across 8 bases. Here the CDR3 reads CASSEELAALTDTQYF. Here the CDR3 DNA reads TGTGCCAGCAGTGAAGAACTAGCGGCATTAACAGATACGCAGTATTTT.